Shown below are 31 T cell receptor beta chains from a single sample sequenced in a study of T cells in Graves' hyperthyroidism and ophthalmopathy. The investigators amplified TCR beta CDR3 regions from RNA transcripts. A first-round RT-PCR of the TCR CDR3 used the HTBI primer set. TCRdb analysed the multiplex PCR reads with MiXCR anew, one entry per CDR3 protein. The data show almost 35,000 distinct CDR3 sequences, around 52% seen once. The sequencing sample was made of blood. The receptors come from a woman between 40 and 50 years old with Graves' ophthalmopathy.

This clonotype was recorded at least ten times. This chain links TRBV19 with TRBJ1-1, with 7 bases matching TRBD1. Unmatched junction bases numbered 3, after V lost 0 bases and J lost 8 bases. CDR3 length: 13 residues. CDR1 and CDR2 from the germline V gene are LNHDA and SQIVND (reference sequence). CDR3 in amino acids: CASSIDRDSEAFF. For the CDR3, the DNA is TGTGCCAGTAGTATAGACCGGGACAGCGAAGCTTTCTTT.

This clonotype was counted ten times or more. This chain joins TRBV9 and TRBJ2-2, with 7 bases fitting TRBD1. CDR3 length: 15 residues. V lost 0 bases and J lost 6; bases outside the gene matches: 5. Germline CDR1 is SGDLS and CDR2 is YYNGEE. CDR3 sequence: CASSVAYRGSGELFF. Written as DNA, the CDR3 is TGTGCCAGCAGCGTAGCCTACAGGGGATCCGGGGAGCTGTTTTTT.

This clonotype has a count of ten or more. The chain employs TRBV5-1 and TRBJ1-2; D call uncertain. Germline CDR1 is SGHRS and CDR2 is YFSETQ. CDR3 length equals 14 residues. Trimming removed 0 bases at V and 8 bases at J, with 14 bases between. Here the CDR3 reads CASSLGWENEGYTF. In DNA form, the CDR3 reads TGCGCCAGCAGCTTGGGATGGGAGAATGAAGGCTACACCTTC.

This clonotype occurred many times. The chain has TRBV5-1 and TRBJ1-1; unclear D gene. V shed 6 bases and J shed 5 bases, with 14 bases lying between them. The CDR3 sequence is 13 residues long. Per germline, CDR1 SGHRS and CDR2 YFSETQ. The chain's CDR3 is CASTPGFETEAFF. The DNA of the CDR3 is TGCGCCAGCACCCCCGGGTTTGAAACTGAAGCTTTCTTT.

The rearrangement links TRBV7-6 to TRBJ1-1, with a weak D call TRBD1 (5 bases). Germline values: CDR1 SGHVS, CDR2 FNYEAQ. The CDR3 loop spans 13 amino acids. The V gene lost 1 base and the J gene lost 3 bases, with 6 bases spanning the gap. The CDR3 coding sequence is TGTGCCAGCAGCTTAGGGGGGGACACTGAAGCTTTCTTT. Protein: CASSLGGDTEAFF.

At least ten counts were recorded for this clonotype. The V gene is TRBV6-1, the J gene TRBJ2-5; TRBD2 matches at 7 bases. The CDR3 consists of 14 residues. V lost 7 bases, J lost 4 bases, and 9 bases stayed unmatched. The germline V gene encodes CDR1 MNHNS and CDR2 SASEGT. Here the CDR3 reads CASNPGLQTETQYF. The CDR3 DNA follows: TGTGCCAGCAACCCGGGACTACAAACAGAGACCCAGTACTTC.

The chain is built from TRBV5-1 and TRBJ2-1, with 12 positions matching TRBD1. With V trimmed by 4 bases and J by 6 bases, 5 bases remained unmatched. Looked up from germline, CDR1 is SGHRS and CDR2 is YFSETQ. The CDR3 spans 15 residues. The CDR3 DNA reads as TGCGCCAGCAGCCCGGGACAGGGGGCCATCAATGAGCAGTTCTTC. Protein product: CASSPGQGAINEQFF.

The V and J genes are TRBV30 and TRBJ1-3; D gene uncertain. Trimming stripped 0 bases from V and 3 bases from J, with 6 bases between. The CDR3 sequence is 13 residues long. The V gene's germline CDR1 is GTSNPN and CDR2 SVGIG (reference sequence). The CDR3 DNA is TGTGCCTGGAGTGTGAACGGTGGAAACACCATATATTTT. Protein sequence: CAWSVNGGNTIYF.

About this clonotype itself: A much larger clone lies a single base off, so this may be a read error. The chain is built from TRBV3-1 and TRBJ1-1; no clear D gene. Germline values: CDR1 LGHDT, CDR2 YNNKEL (reference sequence). The CDR3 is 13 amino acids. CDR3 nucleotides: TGTGCCAGCGGCCAAGAGGACAACACTGAAGCTTTCTTT. Translating gives CASGQEDNTEAFF.

This clonotype was detected many times. This chain connects TRBV12-3 or TRBV12-4 to TRBJ1-2; unclear D gene. V dropped 1 base and J dropped 4 bases, with 7 bases sitting between them. The CDR3 has 13 amino acids. Here the CDR3 DNA reads TGTGCCAGCAGTTTAGGCCCCAGCTATGGCTACACCTTC. Its protein is CASSLGPSYGYTF.

This clonotype was detected only a few times. The junction does not match germline at one end; this may be a read error. V usage is TRBV5-1 and J usage is TRBJ2-7; D might be TRBD1 or TRBD2, each matching 6 bases. CDR1 and CDR2 from the germline V gene are SGHRS and YFSETQ. The CDR3 contains 15 residues. CDR3: CASSLGAGEAYVQYF. CDR3 DNA: TGCGCCAGCAGCTTGGGGGCAGGGGAGGCCTACGTGCAGTACTTC.

The chain uses TRBV10-3 and TRBJ2-1; no reliable D call. V lost 5 bases and J lost 1, with 3 bases in between. Germline V CDR1 and CDR2: ENHRY, SYGVKD. This CDR3 region has 12 residues. DNA for the CDR3: TGTGCCATCAGTTCGTCCTACAATGAGCAGTTCTTC. Amino acids: CAISSSYNEQFF.

Of note for this clonotype: Without the conserved terminal phenylalanine or tryptophan, this CDR3 likely stems from a read error. Because the CDR3's place on the DNA is in doubt, the DNA is left out and the CDR3 is given as listed by TCRdb. J is TRBJ2-2 and V is TRBV6-4; the table calls TRBD1, which could not be checked here. The CDR3 numbers 15 amino acids, ends counted. Germline V gene sequence: CDR1 MRHNA, CDR2 SNTAGT. The CDR3 here is CASSATGADIGERFC.

This clonotype was counted at least ten times. This sequence joins TRBV3-1 and TRBJ2-7; the D is unclear. The CDR3 covers 12 residues. CDR1 and CDR2 from the germline V gene are LGHDT and YNNKEL (reference sequence). V was shortened by 1 base and J by 0 bases, with 1 base between the two germline ends. The CDR3 DNA sequence: TGTGCCAGCAGCCAAGTCTCCTACGAGCAGTACTTC. This translates into CASSQVSYEQYF.

This clonotype was recorded at least ten times. CDR3 in amino acids: CASGGGIGRALSEQYF. CDR3 DNA: TGTGCCAGCGGAGGGGGAATCGGGAGGGCGTTATCCGAGCAGTACTTC. The chain recombines TRBV7-8 with TRBJ2-7; 8 bases line up with TRBD2. Germline-derived CDR1 and CDR2 are SGHVS and FQNEAQ. Unmatched junction bases numbered 18, after V lost 8 bases and J lost 6 bases. CDR3 length equals 16 residues.

This clonotype was seen ten or more times. This chain connects TRBV30 to TRBJ2-1; D gene ambiguous. CDR1 is GTSNPN and CDR2 is SVGIG in the germline V gene (reference sequence). Trimming removed 0 bases at V and 5 bases at J, with 8 bases between. CDR3 length: 13 amino acids. The CDR3 DNA reads TGTGCCTGGAGTGTATCGAGAAACAATGAGCAGTTCTTC. It yields the protein CAWSVSRNNEQFF. The variable domain in full, completed from reference TRBV30 and TRBJ2-1, reads SQTIHQWPATLVQPVGSPLSLECTVEGTSNPNLYWYRQAAGRGLQLLFYSVGIGQISSEVPQNLSASRPQDRQFILSSKKLLLSDSGFYLCAWSVSRNNEQFFGPGTRLTVL.

The rearrangement links TRBV20-1 to TRBJ2-5, with TRBD2 identical over 12 bases. Looked up from germline, CDR1 is DFQATT and CDR2 is SNEGSKA (reference sequence). V lost 8 bases, J lost 4 bases, and 8 bases stayed unmatched. This CDR3 has 14 residues. The CDR3 nucleotides read TGCAGTTTATCGCAGACTAGCGGGAGAGAGACCCAGTACTTC. Amino acids: CSLSQTSGRETQYF.

This clonotype was observed a single time. The chain has TRBV19 and TRBJ2-7; 8 positions agree with TRBD2. The CDR3 extends over 13 amino acids. Per germline, CDR1 LNHDA and CDR2 SQIVND (reference sequence). J gave up 5 bases and V 3 bases, and 3 bases lay outside the gene matches. CDR3 protein: CASSILAGNEQYF. CDR3 nucleotide sequence: TGTGCCAGTAGTATTCTAGCGGGCAACGAGCAGTACTTC.

This clonotype came up a few times. The chain couples TRBV29-1 to TRBJ1-1; 7 positions match TRBD1. The CDR3 length is 12 residues. Unmatched junction bases numbered 4, after V lost 6 bases and J lost 3 bases. Germline V gives CDR1 SQVTM, CDR2 ANQGSEA. The chain's CDR3 is CSVRQGDTEAFF. The CDR3 region has the DNA TGCAGCGTCCGGCAGGGGGACACTGAAGCTTTCTTT.

This clonotype came up many times. V gene TRBV10-3 combines with J gene TRBJ2-3; TRBD2 agrees at 14 bases. The V gene end was trimmed by 3 bases and the J gene end by 0 bases; junction bases not matched to a gene: 5. This CDR3 has 18 residues. Germline loops: CDR1 ENHRY, CDR2 SYGVKD. The CDR3 reads CAISETGTSGGSTDTQYF. The CDR3, as DNA: TGTGCCATCAGTGAAACCGGGACTAGCGGGGGTAGCACAGATACGCAGTATTTT.

This clonotype was found a few times. V and J are TRBV10-3 and TRBJ2-1; 10 bases are shared with TRBD1. Germline CDR1 reads ENHRY; CDR2 reads SYGVKD. This CDR3 region has 17 residues. The V and J ends lost 10 bases and 2 bases, in that order; junction bases with no gene match: 14. CDR3 DNA: TGTGCCAGCAGGGGACAGGGGAAGCGGGTCCCCTACAATGAGCAGTTCTTC. This encodes CASRGQGKRVPYNEQFF.

This clonotype showed up many times. The chain joins TRBV7-3 to TRBJ2-3; 7 bases line up with TRBD1. CDR1 is SGHTA, CDR2 FQGTGA, per germline. The trim removed 5 bases at V and 7 bases at J, leaving 12 bases unmatched. The CDR3 length is 15 residues. CDR3 bases: TGTGCCAGCAGCCCACCGGGACAGCTGGTGAATACGCAGTATTTT. It codes for CASSPPGQLVNTQYF.

This clonotype was seen many times. The chain has TRBV5-1 and TRBJ2-5, with D tentatively TRBD2 (6 bases). Trimming took 1 base from V and 5 from J, leaving 18 bases between them. CDR3 length: 16 amino acids. CDR1 and CDR2 (germline): SGHRS, YFSETQ. The CDR3 sequence is CASSLYGGTEVETQYF. CDR3 coding DNA: TGCGCCAGCAGCTTGTACGGCGGGACGGAAGTTGAGACCCAGTACTTC.

The chain uses TRBV15 and TRBJ2-2; D remains unclear. The V gene's germline CDR1 is LNHNV and CDR2 YYDKDF (reference sequence). The V gene lost 10 bases and the J gene lost 3 bases, with 12 bases spanning the gap. This CDR3 comprises 13 residues. The CDR3 region has the DNA TGTGCCATCTTCGATGGGGACACCGGGGAGCTGTTTTTT. It translates to CAIFDGDTGELFF. Filled out from reference TRBV15 and TRBJ2-2, the complete variable domain reads DAMVIQNPRYQVTQFGKPVTLSCSQTLNHNVMYWYQQKSSQAPKLLFHYYDKDFNNEADTPDNFQSRRPNTSFCFLDIRSPGLGDTAMYLCAIFDGDTGELFFGEGSRLTVL.

This chain links TRBV24-1 with TRBJ2-7, with D unclear. V gave up 6 bases and J gave up 0 bases, with 2 bases separating them. The CDR3 consists of 11 residues. Germline V CDR1 and CDR2: KGHDR, SFDVKD. CDR3 in amino acids: CATSNSYEQYF. In DNA, the CDR3 is TGTGCCACCAGTAACTCCTACGAGCAGTACTTC.

In regard to this clonotype: One base away lies a much larger clone, so this may be a sequencing read error. The gene calls are TRBV28 and TRBJ2-7; D is perhaps TRBD2 (6 bases). Per the germline V gene, CDR1 is MDHEN and CDR2 is SYDVKM. The CDR3 spans 14 residues. Trimming left V 10 bases short and J 2 bases short, with 18 bases between. In DNA form, the CDR3 reads TGTGCCATCTCTCCCGGAGGGACGGCCTACGAGCAGTACTTC. Translating it yields CAISPGGTAYEQYF.

The chain links TRBV11-3 to TRBJ1-2, with D perhaps TRBD1 (6 bases). The CDR3 consists of 11 residues. From germline, CDR1 is SGHNT and CDR2 YENEEA. V lost 4 bases to trimming and J lost 12 bases, with 12 bases between them. The CDR3 loop is CASSSGERNTF. As DNA, the CDR3 is TGTGCCAGCAGCTCAGGGGAAAGAAACACCTTC.

The chain links TRBV20-1 to TRBJ2-2; 9 bases agree with TRBD2. Germline CDR1 is DFQATT and CDR2 is SNEGSKA (reference sequence). The CDR3 totals 13 residues. Trimming took 5 bases from V and 3 from J; bases not matched to a gene: 1. The CDR3 nucleotides are TGCAGTGCTTGGACTAGCGACACCGGGGAGCTGTTTTTT. It is translated as CSAWTSDTGELFF.

This rearrangement joins TRBV7-6 to TRBJ2-7; D is possibly TRBD2 (5 bases). CDR1 is SGHVS, CDR2 FNYEAQ, per germline. The V gene lost 0 bases and the J gene lost 2 bases, with 8 bases spanning the gap. This CDR3 has 14 residues. The CDR3 sequence: CASSLATEAYEQYF. In DNA form, the CDR3 reads TGTGCCAGCAGCTTAGCGACGGAGGCCTACGAGCAGTACTTC.

By share, this clonotype ranks as medium-sized. The gene calls are TRBV19 and TRBJ1-5; the D gene is possibly TRBD1 (5 bases). The CDR3 totals 13 residues. V gave up 5 bases and J gave up 6 bases, with 11 bases separating them. CDR1 and CDR2 from the germline V gene are LNHDA and SQIVND (reference sequence). The CDR3 is CASSPQGTQPQHF. DNA of the CDR3: TGTGCCAGTAGTCCCCAGGGAACTCAGCCCCAGCATTTT.

The chain couples TRBV10-2 to TRBJ1-4; the D gene is possibly TRBD1 (5 bases). This CDR3 has 12 amino acids. In germline, CDR1 is WSHSY, CDR2 SAAADI. V gave up 8 bases and J gave up 5 bases, with 9 bases separating them. The CDR3 protein is CASGDYNEKLFF. The CDR3 DNA follows: TGCGCCAGCGGGGACTACAATGAAAAACTGTTTTTT.